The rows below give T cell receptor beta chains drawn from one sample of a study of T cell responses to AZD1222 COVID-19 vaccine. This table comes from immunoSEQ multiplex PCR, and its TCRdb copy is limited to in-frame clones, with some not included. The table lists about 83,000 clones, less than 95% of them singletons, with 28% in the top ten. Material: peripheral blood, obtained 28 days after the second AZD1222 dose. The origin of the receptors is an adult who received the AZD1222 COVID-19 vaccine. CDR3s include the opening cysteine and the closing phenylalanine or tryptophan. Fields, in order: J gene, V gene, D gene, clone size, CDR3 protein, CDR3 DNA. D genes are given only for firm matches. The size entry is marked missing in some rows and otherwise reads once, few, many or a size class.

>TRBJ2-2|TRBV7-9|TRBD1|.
CASSFGYRGDTGELFF
TGTGCCAGCAGCTTTGGTTACAGGGGCGACACCGGGGAGCTGTTTTTT
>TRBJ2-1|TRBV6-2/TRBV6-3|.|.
CASSYEEGIVNEQFF
TGTGCCAGCAGTTACGAGGAGGGTATCGTAAATGAGCAGTTCTTC
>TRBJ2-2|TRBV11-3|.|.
CASSSSGTDTGELFF
TGTGCCAGCAGCTCCTCCGGGACGGACACCGGGGAGCTGTTTTTT
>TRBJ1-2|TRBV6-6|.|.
CASSYSRPFEGGYTF
TGTGCCAGCAGTTACTCTAGGCCTTTCGAAGGGGGCTACACCTTC
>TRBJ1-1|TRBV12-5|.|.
CASGLEGLNTEAFF
TGTGCTAGTGGTTTGGAGGGACTGAACACTGAAGCTTTCTTT
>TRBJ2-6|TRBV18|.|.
CASSLKGVPGANVLTF
TGTGCCAGCTCATTAAAAGGGGTTCCTGGGGCCAACGTCCTGACTTTC
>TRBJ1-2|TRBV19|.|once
CASSRAGSYGYTF
TGTGCCAGTAGTAGAGCAGGGAGCTATGGCTACACCTTC
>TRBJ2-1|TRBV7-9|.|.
CESRISPYNEQFF
TGTGAGTCTCGTATCTCTCCCTACAATGAGCAGTTCTTC
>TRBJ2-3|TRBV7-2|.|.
CASSPMRGGDTQYF
TGTGCCAGCAGCCCGATGAGGGGGGGGGATACGCAGTATTTT
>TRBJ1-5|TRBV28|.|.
CASSFAEGNQPQHF
TGTGCCAGCAGTTTCGCAGAGGGCAATCAGCCCCAGCATTTT
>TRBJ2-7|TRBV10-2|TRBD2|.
CASSDDGRAVSTTHEQYF
TGCGCCAGCAGTGACGACGGGAGGGCCGTTAGTACTACCCACGAGCAGTACTTC
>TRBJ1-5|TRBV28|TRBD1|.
CASSLRQGARNQPQHF
TGTGCCAGCAGTTTGAGACAGGGGGCTCGCAATCAGCCCCAGCATTTT
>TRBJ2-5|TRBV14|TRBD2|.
CASSPLAGDIKTQYF
TGTGCCAGCAGCCCTCTAGCGGGAGATATAAAGACCCAGTACTTC
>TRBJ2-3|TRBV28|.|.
CASSFRDTQYF
TGTGCCAGCAGTTTCCGAGATACGCAGTATTTT
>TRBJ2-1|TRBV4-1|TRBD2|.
CASSQLALTSGGYNEQFF
TGCGCCAGCAGCCAACTGGCCCTTACTAGCGGCGGTTACAATGAGCAGTTCTTC
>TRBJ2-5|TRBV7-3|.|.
CASSSFPGRQETQYF
TGTGCCAGCAGCTCCTTCCCCGGGAGACAAGAGACCCAGTACTTC
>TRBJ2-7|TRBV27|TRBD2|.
CASSPGTSGSSYEQYF
TGTGCCAGCAGCCCCGGGACTAGCGGGTCCTCCTACGAGCAGTACTTC
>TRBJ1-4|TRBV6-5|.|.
CASDERYRNEKLFF
TGTGCCAGCGACGAAAGGTACCGGAATGAAAAACTGTTTTTT
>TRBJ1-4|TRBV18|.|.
CASSPPGQETKLFF
TGTGCCAGCTCACCTCCGGGACAAGAAACAAAACTGTTTTTT
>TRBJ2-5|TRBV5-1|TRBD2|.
CASSLGLAGQETQYF
TGCGCCAGCAGCTTGGGACTAGCGGGCCAAGAGACCCAGTACTTC
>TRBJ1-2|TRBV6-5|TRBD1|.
CASRPGQAANYGYTF
TGTGCCAGCAGGCCAGGACAGGCGGCTAACTATGGCTACACCTTC
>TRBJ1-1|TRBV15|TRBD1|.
CATSEVGQGNTEAFF
TGTGCCACCAGCGAAGTAGGACAGGGGAACACTGAAGCTTTCTTT
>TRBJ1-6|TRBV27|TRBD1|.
CASSFRRGQDSPLHF
TGTGCCAGCAGTTTCCGAAGGGGGCAAGATTCACCCCTCCACTTT
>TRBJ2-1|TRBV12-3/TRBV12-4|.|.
CASSLYEQFF
TGTGCCAGCAGTTTATATGAGCAGTTCTTC
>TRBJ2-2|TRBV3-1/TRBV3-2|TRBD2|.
CASSPWTSGSTGELFF
TGTGCCAGCAGCCCCTGGACTAGCGGGAGCACCGGGGAGCTGTTTTTT
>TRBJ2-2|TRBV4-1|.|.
CASSQESQSGELFF
TGCGCCAGCAGCCAAGAGTCCCAGTCCGGGGAGCTGTTTTTT
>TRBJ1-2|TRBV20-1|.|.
CSASAGNHGYTF
TGCAGTGCTAGTGCAGGAAACCATGGCTACACCTTC
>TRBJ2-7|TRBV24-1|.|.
CATSDWVLSYEQYF
TGTGCCACCAGTGATTGGGTCCTTTCCTACGAGCAGTACTTC
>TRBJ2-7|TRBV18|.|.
CASSPRVGGNEQYF
TGTGCCAGCTCACCACGGGTTGGGGGGAACGAGCAGTACTTC
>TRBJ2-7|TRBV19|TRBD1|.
CASSIGGQSSYEQYF
TGTGCCAGTAGTATAGGGGGACAGTCATCCTACGAGCAGTACTTC
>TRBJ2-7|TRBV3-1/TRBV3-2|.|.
CATASATSYEQYF
TGTGCCACGGCGTCTGCGACCTCCTACGAGCAGTACTTC
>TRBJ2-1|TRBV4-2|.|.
CASSQGAGSYNEQFF
TGTGCCAGCAGCCAAGGCGCAGGCTCCTACAATGAGCAGTTCTTC
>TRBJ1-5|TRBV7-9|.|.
CASSAQGGALSEPQHF
TGTGCCAGCAGCGCCCAAGGGGGGGCCCTCTCTGAGCCCCAGCATTTT
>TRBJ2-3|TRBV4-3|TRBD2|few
CASSHIGGRDDTQYF
TGCGCCAGCAGCCATATCGGCGGGAGGGACGATACGCAGTATTTT
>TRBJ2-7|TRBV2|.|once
CASSYRVVYEQYF
TGTGCCAGCAGTTACAGGGTGGTGTACGAGCAGTACTTC
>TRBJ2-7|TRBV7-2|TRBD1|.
CASSRDRRGEQYF
TGTGCCAGCAGCCGGGACAGGAGGGGCGAGCAGTACTTC
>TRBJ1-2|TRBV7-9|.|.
CASSIPGTSYGYTF
TGTGCCAGCAGCATACCCGGGACAAGTTATGGCTACACCTTC
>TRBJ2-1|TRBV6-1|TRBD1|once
CASSEPGQGSTEQFF
TGTGCCAGCAGTGAACCGGGACAGGGGTCTACTGAGCAGTTCTTC
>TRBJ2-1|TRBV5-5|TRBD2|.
CASSLDGLADLSYNEQFF
TGTGCCAGCAGCTTGGACGGTCTAGCGGACCTATCCTACAATGAGCAGTTCTTC
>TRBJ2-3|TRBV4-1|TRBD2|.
CASSTSQREFTDTQYF
TGCGCCAGCAGCACTAGTCAGCGGGAGTTCACAGATACGCAGTATTTT